The 20 T cell receptor beta chains given below trace back to one sample, sequenced in a study of beta chain features in type 1 diabetes. What was sequenced were expressed TCRB transcripts, since all of the isolated RNA had been reverse transcribed. Profiling relied on immunoSEQ multiplex PCR, and the TCRdb table lists in-frame clones only, not all of them. Found here are a few hundred thousand clones, roughly 16% of them singletons; the top ten hold 0.019%. What was sequenced was naive CD4+ T cells from blood. The receptors originated from a woman between 18 and 29 years old in good health.

The rearrangement links TRBV27 to TRBJ2-7, with no clear D. Trimming cost V 6 bases and J 3 bases, with 3 bases left between them. The CDR3 contains 10 residues. Germline V gene lookup returns CDR1 MNHEY and CDR2 SMNVEV (reference sequence). This CDR3 is CASRYYEQYF. In nucleotides, the CDR3 is TGTGCCAGCAGATACTACGAGCAGTACTTC.

The chain has TRBV7-8 and TRBJ2-3, with 8 bases matching TRBD2. The CDR3 consists of 15 residues. The germline V gene encodes CDR1 SGHVS and CDR2 FQNEAQ. V was pared by 3 bases and J by 5 bases, with 7 bases of the junction left unmatched. CDR3 coding DNA: TGTGCCAGCAGCTTGACTAGCGCATCGGGAGATACGCAGTATTTT. As protein: CASSLTSASGDTQYF.

This clone was found a few times. The chain recombines TRBV7-2 with TRBJ2-2, with unresolved D. The CDR3 spans 18 residues. The germline gives CDR1 SGHTA, CDR2 FQGNSA. V gave up 0 bases and J gave up 6 bases, with 20 bases separating them. CDR3 bases: TGTGCCAGCAGCTTAGCGCGGAGTGGCTTCCTTCCCCCCGGGGAGCTGTTTTTT. Translated, it gives CASSLARSGFLPPGELFF.

This clone turned up a few times. The J gene is TRBJ2-6, the V gene TRBV5-4; 7 nucleotides agree with TRBD1. CDR3 size: 17 residues. Germline V CDR1 and CDR2: SGHNT, YYREEE (reference sequence). V lost 3 bases and J lost 1; bases outside the gene matches: 7. In nucleotides, the CDR3 is TGTGCCAGCAGCTCGTCCCGGGACAGATCTGGGGCCAACGTCCTGACTTTC. It specifies CASSSSRDRSGANVLTF. Looking up the rest from reference TRBV5-4 and TRBJ2-6 gives the full variable domain: ETGVTQSPTHLIKTRGQQVTLRCSSQSGHNTVSWYQQALGQGPQFIFQYYREEENGRGNFPPRFSGLQFPNYSSELNVNALELDDSALYLCASSSSRDRSGANVLTFGAGSRLTVL.

The rearrangement links TRBV6-5 to TRBJ2-7; 9 bases agree with TRBD2. The CDR3 extends over 15 amino acids. Germline CDR1 is MNHEY and CDR2 is SVGAGI. With 0 bases clipped from V and 4 bases from J, the junction kept 4 bases outside the gene matches. CDR3 residues: CASSYSSGSFYEQYF. The CDR3, as DNA: TGTGCCAGCAGTTACTCTAGCGGGAGTTTTTACGAGCAGTACTTC.

In this sample, this clone turned up a few times. The chain employs TRBV9 and TRBJ1-2; D is possibly TRBD1 (6 bases). This CDR3 contains 15 residues. The V gene's germline CDR1 is SGDLS and CDR2 YYNGEE. Trimming took 2 bases from V and 4 from J, leaving 15 bases between them. The CDR3 DNA reads as TGTGCCAGCAGCGTTCCGACAGGCGAAATCTATGGCTACACCTTC. Translating it yields CASSVPTGEIYGYTF. The complete variable domain, with remaining parts taken from reference TRBV9 and TRBJ1-2, reads DSGVTQTPKHLITATGQRVTLRCSPRSGDLSVYWYQQSLDQGLQFLIQYYNGEERAKGNILERFSAQQFPDLHSELNLSSLELGDSALYFCASSVPTGEIYGYTFGSGTRLTVV.

This clone was recorded a few times. The chain has TRBV9 and TRBJ2-3; D not resolved. The CDR3 spans 12 residues. V lost 3 bases and J 2 bases, leaving 4 bases between the germline ends. Germline V lookup: CDR1 SGDLS, CDR2 YYNGEE. The CDR3 region is CASSDFTDTQYF. CDR3 sequence (DNA): TGTGCCAGCAGCGACTTCACAGATACGCAGTATTTT.

The rearrangement uses TRBV6-1 and TRBJ1-5; 8 bases are a match to TRBD1. The CDR3 totals 14 residues. CDR1 MNHNS and CDR2 SASEGT come from the germline V gene. V lost 3 bases to trimming and J lost 7 bases; unmatched junction nucleotides: 5. Here the CDR3 DNA reads TGTGCCAGCAGTGATAAGGACAGGGAGCAGCCCCAGCATTTT. This gives the protein CASSDKDREQPQHF.

This clone came up a few times. CDR3 coding DNA: TGTGCCAGCAGAGGGGGAAGCCAGCCCCAGCATTTT. This gives the protein CASRGGSQPQHF. The chain is built from TRBV2 and TRBJ1-5; a weak D match, TRBD1 (6 bases). V shed 6 bases and J shed 7 bases, with 10 bases lying between them. The CDR3 covers 12 residues. CDR1 and CDR2 from the germline V gene are SNHLY and FYNNEI. The variable domain in full, with the rest retrieved from reference TRBV2 and TRBJ1-5, is EPEVTQTPSHQVTQMGQEVILRCVPISNHLYFYWYRQILGQKVEFLVSFYNNEISEKSEIFDDQFSVERPDGSNFTLKIRSTKLEDSAMYFCASRGGSQPQHFGDGTRLSIL.

J is TRBJ2-1 and V is TRBV2, with a tentative D call TRBD1 (5 bases). The CDR3 loop spans 15 amino acids. Per germline, CDR1 SNHLY and CDR2 FYNNEI. With 10 bases removed from V and 4 bases from J, the gap between germline ends came to 20 bases. The CDR3 spells CATTRTQVKYNEQFF. CDR3 coding DNA: TGTGCCACCACCCGGACACAGGTGAAATACAATGAGCAGTTCTTC.

This clone was found a few times. The genes are TRBV5-1 and TRBJ2-1; TRBD2 agrees at 8 bases. This CDR3 is built from 14 residues. Germline loops: CDR1 SGHRS, CDR2 YFSETQ. V dropped 6 bases and J dropped 1; count of bases not matched to a gene: 3. The DNA for the CDR3 is TGCGCCAGCACCATAGCGGGATCCTACAATGAGCAGTTCTTC. Translation gives CASTIAGSYNEQFF.

This clone occurred a few times. The V and J genes are TRBV29-1 and TRBJ2-7; 9 bases map to TRBD1. Germline-derived CDR1 and CDR2 are SQVTM and ANQGSEA. V was clipped by 1 base and J by 7 bases; unmatched bases: 11. The CDR3 spans 15 residues. CDR3 amino acids: CSVEGSGTGRWEQYF. In DNA form, the CDR3 reads TGCAGCGTTGAAGGGTCCGGGACAGGGCGTTGGGAGCAGTACTTC.

The chain joins TRBV25-1 to TRBJ1-1, with 8 positions matching TRBD1. V dropped 0 bases and J dropped 8; count of bases not matched to a gene: 5. Per the germline V gene, CDR1 is MGHDK and CDR2 is SYGVNS. The CDR3 is 14 residues long. The CDR3 region has the DNA TGTGCCAGCAGTGAATACCCGGGACAGGCAGAAGCTTTCTTT. Encoded protein: CASSEYPGQAEAFF.

The J gene is TRBJ2-1, the V gene TRBV7-9, with TRBD2 identical over 12 bases. Germline V gives CDR1 SEHNR, CDR2 FQNEAQ (reference sequence). Trimming at V came to 1 base and at J to 8 bases, leaving 6 bases not matched to a gene. The CDR3 has 16 residues. The CDR3 sequence: CASSLGGLAGFDEQFF. The CDR3 DNA reads as TGTGCCAGCAGCTTAGGAGGACTAGCGGGATTTGATGAGCAGTTCTTC.

V and J are TRBV29-1 and TRBJ2-7; TRBD1 is a possible D gene (5 bases). The CDR3 extends over 12 amino acids. With 4 bases removed from V and 3 bases from J, the gap between germline ends came to 10 bases. Germline V gene lookup returns CDR1 SQVTM and CDR2 ANQGSEA. Here the CDR3 reads CSVAVGRYEQYF. The CDR3, as DNA: TGCAGCGTTGCCGTGGGGCGCTACGAGCAGTACTTC.

This chain connects TRBV28 to TRBJ2-1; no firm D call. This CDR3 has 12 amino acids. Germline lookup yields CDR1 MDHEN and CDR2 SYDVKM. Deletions cut 5 bases from V and 8 bases from J, with 10 bases between. CDR3 nucleotides: TGTGCCAGCAGTACTCGACGGGATGAGCAGTTCTTC. Translating it yields CASSTRRDEQFF.

This clone showed up just a few times. The chain links TRBV30 to TRBJ1-1, with D unresolved. V was trimmed by 4 bases and J by 11 bases, leaving 11 bases between them. The CDR3 totals 10 residues. Germline V gene sequence: CDR1 GTSNPN, CDR2 SVGIG (reference sequence). The CDR3 region is CAWIPVMAFF. CDR3 bases: TGTGCCTGGATACCAGTTATGGCTTTCTTT.

The V call is TRBV7-2, the J call TRBJ2-5, with 9 bases aligning to TRBD2. V trimming: 5 bases; J trimming: 8 bases; junction bases outside the gene matches: 3. The V gene's germline CDR1 is SGHTA and CDR2 FQGNSA. The CDR3 contains 12 residues. The CDR3 is CASSMTSGTQYF. CDR3 sequence (DNA): TGTGCCAGCAGCATGACTAGCGGCACCCAGTACTTC.

This clone has just a few counts. The chain couples TRBV9 to TRBJ2-1, with D perhaps matching TRBD2 (5 bases). The CDR3 covers 14 residues. CDR1 and CDR2 (germline): SGDLS, YYNGEE. Trimming removed 5 bases from V and 4 bases from J, with 13 bases in between. The CDR3 DNA sequence: TGTGCCAGCAGTCAATCCTCGGGGTACAATGAGCAGTTCTTC. Translating gives CASSQSSGYNEQFF.

This clone was found a few times. This chain connects TRBV25-1 to TRBJ1-5, with D possibly matching TRBD1 (6 bases). Trimming took 2 bases from V and 3 from J, leaving 8 bases between them. Germline CDR1 is MGHDK and CDR2 is SYGVNS. The CDR3 is 14 residues long. The CDR3 DNA reads TGTGCCAGCAGTGAAACAGGGTTCAATCAGCCCCAGCATTTT. Amino acid sequence: CASSETGFNQPQHF. The full variable domain, its missing parts supplied by reference TRBV25-1 and TRBJ1-5, is EADIYQTPRYLVIGTGKKITLECSQTMGHDKMYWYQQDPGMELHLIHYSYGVNSTEKGDLSSESTVSRIRTEHFPLTLESARPSHTSQYLCASSETGFNQPQHFGDGTRLSIL.